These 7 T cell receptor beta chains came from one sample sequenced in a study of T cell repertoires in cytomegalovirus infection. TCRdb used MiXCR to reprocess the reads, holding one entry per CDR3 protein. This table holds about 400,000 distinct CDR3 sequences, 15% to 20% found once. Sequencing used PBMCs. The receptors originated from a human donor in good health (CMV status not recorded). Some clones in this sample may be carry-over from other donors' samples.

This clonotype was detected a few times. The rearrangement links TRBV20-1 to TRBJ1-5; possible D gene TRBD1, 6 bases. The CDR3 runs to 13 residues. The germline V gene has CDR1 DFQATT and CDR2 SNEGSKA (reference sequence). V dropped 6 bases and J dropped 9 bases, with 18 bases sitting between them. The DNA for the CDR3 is TGCAGTGCCTTACGGACAGAGCGAGGGCCCCAGCATTTT. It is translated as CSALRTERGPQHF.

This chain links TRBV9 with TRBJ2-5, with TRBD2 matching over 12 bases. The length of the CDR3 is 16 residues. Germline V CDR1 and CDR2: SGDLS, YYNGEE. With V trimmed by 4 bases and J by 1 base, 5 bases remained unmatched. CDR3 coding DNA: TGTGCCAGCAGCACCGGGACTAGCGGGCCCCAAGAGACCCAGTACTTC. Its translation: CASSTGTSGPQETQYF.

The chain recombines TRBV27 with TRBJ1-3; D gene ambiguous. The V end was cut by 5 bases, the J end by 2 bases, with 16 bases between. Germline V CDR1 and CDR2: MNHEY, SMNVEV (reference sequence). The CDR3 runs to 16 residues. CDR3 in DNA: TGTGCCAGCAGTCCCTCAGACTTTCCCACTGGAAACACCATATATTTT. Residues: CASSPSDFPTGNTIYF.

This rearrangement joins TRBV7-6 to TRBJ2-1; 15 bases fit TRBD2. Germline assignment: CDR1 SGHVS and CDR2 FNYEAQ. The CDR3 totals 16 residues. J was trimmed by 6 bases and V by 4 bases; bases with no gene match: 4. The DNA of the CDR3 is TGTGCCAGCAGCTACCTGGGACTAGCGGGGGGCAATGAGCAGTTCTTC. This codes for CASSYLGLAGGNEQFF.

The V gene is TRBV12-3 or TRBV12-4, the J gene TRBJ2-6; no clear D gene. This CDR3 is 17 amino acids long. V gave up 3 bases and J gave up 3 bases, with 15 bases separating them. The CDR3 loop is CASSFEPWVYGANVLTF. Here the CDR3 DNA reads TGTGCCAGCAGTTTCGAACCGTGGGTTTATGGGGCCAACGTCCTGACTTTC.

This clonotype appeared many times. For the CDR3, the DNA is TGTGCCAGCAGCCTTCAATCATGGGACATTCAGTACTTC. This codes for CASSLQSWDIQYF. The chain combines TRBV7-2 with TRBJ2-4; D is unresolved. CDR1 SGHTA and CDR2 FQGNSA come from the germline V gene. V was trimmed by 5 bases and J by 8 bases, leaving 13 bases between them. This CDR3 spans 13 amino acids.

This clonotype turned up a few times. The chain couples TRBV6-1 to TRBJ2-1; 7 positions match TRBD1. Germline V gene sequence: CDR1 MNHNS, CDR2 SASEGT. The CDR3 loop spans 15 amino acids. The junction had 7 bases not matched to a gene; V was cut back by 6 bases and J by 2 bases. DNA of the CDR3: TGTGCCAGCAGCCGAGGGGGCATCGCCTACAATGAGCAGTTCTTC. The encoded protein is CASSRGGIAYNEQFF.